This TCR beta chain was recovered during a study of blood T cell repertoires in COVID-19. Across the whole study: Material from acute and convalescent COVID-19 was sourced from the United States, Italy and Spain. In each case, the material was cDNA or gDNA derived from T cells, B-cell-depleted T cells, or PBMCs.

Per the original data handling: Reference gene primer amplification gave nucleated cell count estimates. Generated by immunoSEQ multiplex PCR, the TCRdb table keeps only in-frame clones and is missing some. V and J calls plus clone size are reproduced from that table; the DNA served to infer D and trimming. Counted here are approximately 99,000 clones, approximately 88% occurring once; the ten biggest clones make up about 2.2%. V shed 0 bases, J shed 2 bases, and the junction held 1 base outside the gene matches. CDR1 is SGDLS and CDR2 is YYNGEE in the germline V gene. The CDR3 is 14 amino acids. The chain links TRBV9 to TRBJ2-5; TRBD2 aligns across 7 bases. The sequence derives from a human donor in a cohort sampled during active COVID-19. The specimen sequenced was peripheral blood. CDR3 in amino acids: CASSVDSGQETQYF. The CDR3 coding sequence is TGTGCCAGCAGCGTAGATAGCGGGCAAGAGACCCAGTACTTC.